The 17 T cell receptor beta chains below come from one sample, sequenced in a study of blood T cell repertoires in COVID-19. Clones were sequenced by immunoSEQ multiplex PCR, and TCRdb holds only the in-frame ones, with some missing. Of 380,000 or so clones detected, over 75% appear once; the ten largest clones hold 1% to 1.5%. The sequencing sample was made of PBMCs or T cells enriched from blood (not recorded which). The source of these receptors is a man under 40 who had recovered from COVID-19.

This clone was seen a single time. CDR3 amino acids: CASSQVSRVADTQYF. The CDR3 region has the DNA TGTGCCAGCAGCCAAGTGAGCAGGGTGGCAGATACGCAGTATTTT. This chain uses TRBV4-2 with TRBJ2-3, with D possibly TRBD1 on 5 matching bases. CDR3 length equals 15 residues. Trimming took off 1 base at V and 4 bases at J, with 12 bases between the two ends. Germline V gives CDR1 LGHNA, CDR2 YNFKEQ.

The chain carries TRBV3-1 (or the pseudogene TRBV3-2) and TRBJ2-7, with 7 bases identical to TRBD1. Germline loops: CDR1 LGHDT, CDR2 YNNKEL (reference sequence). V lost 0 bases, J lost 5 bases, and 7 bases stayed unmatched. The length of the CDR3 is 15 residues. CDR3 sequence reads: CASSQEDRVKDEQYF. CDR3 in DNA: TGTGCCAGCAGCCAAGAAGACAGGGTGAAAGACGAGCAGTACTTC.

This chain uses TRBV3-1 (or the pseudogene TRBV3-2) with TRBJ1-3; D unclear. Per germline, CDR1 LGHDT and CDR2 YNNKEL (reference sequence). V was shortened by 4 bases and J by 0 bases, with 16 bases between the two germline ends. The CDR3 runs to 17 residues. CDR3 DNA: TGTGCCAGCAGCCCCACTCAAGAGAGGTCCTCTGGAAACACCATATATTTT. The encoded protein is CASSPTQERSSGNTIYF.

The CDR3 is CASSLVQGSGELFF. As DNA, the CDR3 is TGTGCCAGCAGCTTAGTCCAGGGCTCCGGGGAGCTGTTTTTT. This chain connects TRBV7-2 to TRBJ2-2; TRBD1 might be the D (5 bases). V lost 1 base and J 6 bases, leaving 9 bases between the germline ends. The CDR3 contains 14 residues. The germline V gene encodes CDR1 SGHTA and CDR2 FQGNSA.

This clone was seen a single time. This chain connects TRBV7-5 to TRBJ1-5; no check of the table's D call, TRBD1, against the DNA was made. TRBV7-5 is annotated as a pseudogene. The CDR3 extends over 17 amino acids. The CDR3: CARSSLLEDRGNQPQHF. The CDR3 DNA reads as TGTGCCAGAAGTTCCCTCCTTGAGGACAGGGGTAATCAGCCCCAGCATTTT.

V usage is TRBV5-1 and J usage is TRBJ2-1; 8 positions agree with TRBD2. The CDR3 has 14 amino acids. V lost 5 bases, J lost 5 bases, and 6 bases stayed unmatched. Germline CDR1 is SGHRS and CDR2 is YFSETQ. CDR3: CASRDGGADNEQFF. In DNA form, the CDR3 reads TGCGCCAGCAGGGACGGGGGGGCCGACAATGAGCAGTTCTTC.

J is TRBJ1-1 and V is TRBV2; D gene uncertain. V lost 7 bases, J lost 10 bases, and 13 bases lay in between. The germline V gene encodes CDR1 SNHLY and CDR2 FYNNEI. This CDR3 contains 11 residues. CDR3 nucleotides: TGTGCCAGCACCCCACAAGATGGAGCTTTCTTT. It specifies CASTPQDGAFF.

The rearrangement joins TRBV2 to TRBJ2-2; a weak D match, TRBD1 (6 bases). Germline CDR1 and CDR2: SNHLY and FYNNEI. The CDR3 extends over 15 amino acids. V lost 3 bases to trimming and J lost 3 bases, with 11 bases between them. The CDR3 DNA is TGTGCCAGCAGTGAGGGACAAACTTACACCGGGGAGCTGTTTTTT. Encoded protein: CASSEGQTYTGELFF. Combining the CDR3 with reference TRBV2 and TRBJ2-2 gives the whole variable domain EPEVTQTPSHQVTQMGQEVILRCVPISNHLYFYWYRQILGQKVEFLVSFYNNEISEKSEIFDDQFSVERPDGSNFTLKIRSTKLEDSAMYFCASSEGQTYTGELFFGEGSRLTVL.

The CDR3 sequence is CASIFGQLNSPLHF. DNA for the CDR3: TGTGCCAGCATCTTCGGACAGCTTAATTCACCCCTCCACTTT. The genes are TRBV6-5 and TRBJ1-6; possible D gene TRBD1, 6 bases. The length of the CDR3 is 14 residues. The V end lost 7 bases, the J end lost 6 bases, and 13 bases lay between the germline ends. Germline assignment: CDR1 MNHEY and CDR2 SVGAGI.

The rearrangement links TRBV6-2 or TRBV6-3 to TRBJ1-3, with D maybe TRBD1 (6 bases). Germline lookup yields CDR1 MNHEY and CDR2 SVGEGT. V was pared by 2 bases and J by 0 bases, with 17 bases between. The CDR3 extends over 18 amino acids. The CDR3 spells CASSYAADSPNSGNTIYF. The CDR3 coding sequence is TGTGCCAGCAGTTACGCGGCGGACAGCCCCAACTCTGGAAACACCATATATTTT.

The chain carries TRBV5-1 and TRBJ2-5; possibly TRBD2 for D (5 bases). The germline V gene has CDR1 SGHRS and CDR2 YFSETQ. The CDR3 is made up of 13 amino acids. V gave up 4 bases and J gave up 4 bases, with 11 bases separating them. The chain's CDR3 is CASSEGAGETQYF. DNA for the CDR3: TGCGCCAGCAGCGAGGGCGCTGGAGAGACCCAGTACTTC. The entire variable domain, with the rest obtained from reference TRBV5-1 and TRBJ2-5, is as follows: KAGVTQTPRYLIKTRGQQVTLSCSPISGHRSVSWYQQTPGQGLQFLFEYFSETQRNKGNFPGRFSGRQFSNSRSEMNVSTLELGDSALYLCASSEGAGETQYFGPGTRLLVL.

The J gene is TRBJ1-5, the V gene TRBV29-1; no clear D. Trimming shortened V by 4 bases and J by 2 bases, and 12 bases separated the two germline ends. The V gene's germline CDR1 is SQVTM and CDR2 ANQGSEA. This CDR3 contains 14 residues. This chain's CDR3 is CSVGDSSRNQPQHF. In DNA form, the CDR3 reads TGCAGCGTTGGTGACTCCTCCCGCAATCAGCCCCAGCATTTT.

This chain uses TRBV7-2 with TRBJ1-2; D might be TRBD1 (6 bases). The V and J ends lost 1 base and 5 bases respectively, with 8 bases between them. Germline-derived CDR1 and CDR2 are SGHTA and FQGNSA. The length of the CDR3 is 13 residues. The CDR3 reads CASSLGTDYGYTF. The CDR3, as DNA: TGTGCCAGCAGCTTAGGGACAGATTATGGCTACACCTTC. Drawing the rest from reference TRBV7-2 and TRBJ1-2, the complete variable domain is GAGVSQSPSNKVTEKGKDVELRCDPISGHTALYWYRQSLGQGLEFLIYFQGNSAPDKSGLPSDRFSAERTGGSVSTLTIQRTQQEDSAVYLCASSLGTDYGYTFGSGTRLTVV.

J is TRBJ1-5 and V is TRBV2; 11 bases are a match to TRBD1. The germline V gene has CDR1 SNHLY and CDR2 FYNNEI. The V segment lost 7 bases and the J segment 4 bases; nucleotides outside the gene matches: 6. The CDR3 is made up of 15 amino acids. CDR3 region: CASNTGQGGNQPQHF. DNA of the CDR3: TGTGCCAGCAACACGGGACAGGGGGGAAATCAGCCCCAGCATTTT.

CDR3 nucleotides: TGTGCCAGCTCACCACCAAGCCCCGGCTATGGCTACACCTTC. It codes for CASSPPSPGYGYTF. This rearrangement joins TRBV18 to TRBJ1-2, with unresolved D. Per the germline V gene, CDR1 is KGHSH and CDR2 is LQKENI. The CDR3 runs 14 residues. V was pared by 0 bases and J by 4 bases, with 9 bases between.

V gene TRBV6-5 combines with J gene TRBJ1-1; unclear D gene. The CDR3 extends over 11 amino acids. The V end was cut by 8 bases, the J end by 0 bases, with 4 bases between. The germline CDR1 and CDR2 sequences are MNHEY and SVGAGI. CDR3 in amino acids: CASGMNTEAFF. The CDR3 coding sequence is TGTGCCAGCGGCATGAACACTGAAGCTTTCTTT.

V gene TRBV24-1 combines with J gene TRBJ1-1; 8 bases align to TRBD1. The junction had 12 bases not matched to a gene; V was cut back by 4 bases and J by 0 bases. Germline V gene data show CDR1 as KGHDR and CDR2 as SFDVKD. The CDR3 contains 18 residues. CDR3 loop: CATSDPTGGGRVNTEAFF. CDR3 DNA sequence: TGTGCCACCAGTGACCCCACAGGGGGAGGAAGGGTGAACACTGAAGCTTTCTTT.